The sequence of this T cell receptor (beta chain) was determined in a study of blood T cell repertoires in COVID-19. The CDR3 loop spans 14 amino acids. V lost 7 bases and J 1 base, leaving 10 bases between the germline ends. Germline V gene sequence: CDR1 MRHNA, CDR2 SNTAGT. TCRdb keeps only in-frame clones here, not all; method: immunoSEQ multiplex PCR. The sample yields over 95,000 clones, 81% seen once. Sequenced: peripheral blood. This receptor was obtained from a human donor in a cohort sampled during active COVID-19. The chain combines TRBV6-4 with TRBJ2-2, with TRBD1 as a possible D gene (5 bases). The CDR3 DNA sequence: TGTGCCAGCAACCAGGGATTGAACACCGGGGAGCTGTTTTTT. Translating it yields CASNQGLNTGELFF.